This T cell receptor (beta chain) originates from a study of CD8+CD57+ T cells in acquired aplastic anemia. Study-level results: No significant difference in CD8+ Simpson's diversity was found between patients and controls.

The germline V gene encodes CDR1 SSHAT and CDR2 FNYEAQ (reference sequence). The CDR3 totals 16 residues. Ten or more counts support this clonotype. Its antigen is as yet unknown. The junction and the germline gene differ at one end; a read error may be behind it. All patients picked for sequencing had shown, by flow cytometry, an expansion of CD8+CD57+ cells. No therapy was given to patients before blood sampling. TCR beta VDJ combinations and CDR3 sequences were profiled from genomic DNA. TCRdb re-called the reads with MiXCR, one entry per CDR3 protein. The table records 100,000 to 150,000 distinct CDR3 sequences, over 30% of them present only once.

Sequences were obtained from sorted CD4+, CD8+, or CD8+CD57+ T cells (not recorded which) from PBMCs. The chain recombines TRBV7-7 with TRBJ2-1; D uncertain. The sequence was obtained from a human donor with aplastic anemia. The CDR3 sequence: CASSLNGVVGIGEQFF. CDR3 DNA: TGTGCTAGCAGCTTAAATGGGGTAGTGGGTATCGGTGAGCAGTTCTTC.